Listed below are T cell receptor beta chains from one sample, sequenced in a study of cytomegalovirus exposure and HLA in healthy donors. Only in-frame clones appear in the TCRdb table, and some are missing; sequencing was by immunoSEQ multiplex PCR. The data contain approximately 65,000 clones, over 90% of them singletons. What was sequenced was PBMCs. The receptors stem from a young woman in good health and CMV-seropositive. The CDR3 runs from the conserved cysteine through the conserved F or W. D genes are given only for firm matches. Clone size is stated in some rows and not others, as once, few, many or a class when expanded.

d_gene: NA; j_gene: TRBJ1-1; abundance: NA; v_gene: TRBV7-2; CDR3aa: CASSLLTSTEAFF; CDR3nt: TGTGCCAGCAGCCTTCTAACGAGCACTGAAGCTTTCTTT
d_gene: NA; j_gene: TRBJ2-1; abundance: NA; v_gene: TRBV28; CDR3aa: CASGPVAGEQFF; CDR3nt: TGTGCCAGCGGTCCTGTCGCCGGTGAGCAGTTCTTC
d_gene: NA; j_gene: TRBJ2-7; abundance: NA; v_gene: TRBV13; CDR3aa: CASGWGGTYEQYF; CDR3nt: TGTGCCAGCGGTTGGGGGGGCACCTACGAGCAGTACTTC
d_gene: NA; j_gene: TRBJ2-5; abundance: NA; v_gene: TRBV11-2; CDR3aa: CASSYGILGAETQYF; CDR3nt: TGTGCCAGCAGCTACGGTATACTCGGTGCGGAGACCCAGTACTTC
d_gene: TRBD1; j_gene: TRBJ2-5; abundance: NA; v_gene: TRBV15; CDR3aa: CATSRTGGYVETQYF; CDR3nt: TGTGCCACCAGCAGGACAGGGGGGTACGTAGAGACCCAGTACTTC
d_gene: NA; j_gene: TRBJ2-7; abundance: NA; v_gene: TRBV28; CDR3aa: CASSFRGVGEQYF; CDR3nt: TGTGCCAGCAGTTTTCGAGGAGTCGGCGAGCAGTACTTC
d_gene: NA; j_gene: TRBJ1-5; abundance: once; v_gene: TRBV28; CDR3aa: CASSPVNQPQHF; CDR3nt: TGTGCCAGCAGTCCGGTGAATCAGCCCCAGCATTTT
d_gene: TRBD1; j_gene: TRBJ2-5; abundance: NA; v_gene: TRBV7-2; CDR3aa: CASSLNHRGETQYF; CDR3nt: TGTGCCAGCAGCTTAAATCACAGGGGAGAGACCCAGTACTTC
d_gene: TRBD1; j_gene: TRBJ2-1; abundance: NA; v_gene: TRBV25-1; CDR3aa: CASSAYRGDYNEQFF; CDR3nt: TGTGCCAGCAGTGCATACAGGGGAGACTACAATGAGCAGTTCTTC
d_gene: NA; j_gene: TRBJ2-7; abundance: NA; v_gene: TRBV5-4; CDR3aa: CASSLWAGVGEQYF; CDR3nt: TGTGCCAGCAGCTTGTGGGCCGGGGTCGGCGAGCAGTACTTC
d_gene: NA; j_gene: TRBJ2-3; abundance: NA; v_gene: TRBV11-2; CDR3aa: CASSSSTDTQYF; CDR3nt: TGTGCCAGCAGCTCAAGCACAGATACGCAGTATTTT
d_gene: NA; j_gene: TRBJ2-7; abundance: NA; v_gene: TRBV4-1; CDR3aa: CASSQQAQREQYF; CDR3nt: TGCGCCAGCAGCCAACAGGCCCAAAGGGAGCAGTACTTC
d_gene: TRBD2; j_gene: TRBJ2-1; abundance: NA; v_gene: TRBV27; CDR3aa: CASSLKGLAAYNEQFF; CDR3nt: TGTGCCAGCAGTTTAAAGGGGCTAGCGGCCTACAATGAGCAGTTCTTC
d_gene: NA; j_gene: TRBJ2-3; abundance: NA; v_gene: TRBV9; CDR3aa: CASSVDEVTQYF; CDR3nt: TGTGCCAGCAGCGTAGATGAGGTTACGCAGTATTTT
d_gene: NA; j_gene: TRBJ2-3; abundance: few; v_gene: TRBV7-2; CDR3aa: CASSFSGGGTDTQYF; CDR3nt: TGTGCCAGCAGCTTTAGCGGAGGGGGCACAGATACGCAGTATTTT
d_gene: TRBD2; j_gene: TRBJ2-1; abundance: NA; v_gene: TRBV14; CDR3aa: CASSQQPGLGSGEQFF; CDR3nt: TGTGCCAGCAGCCAACAACCGGGACTAGGGTCCGGTGAGCAGTTCTTC
d_gene: TRBD2; j_gene: TRBJ2-7; abundance: NA; v_gene: TRBV7-3; CDR3aa: CASSPRAARESEQYF; CDR3nt: TGTGCCAGCAGCCCCCGAGCGGCGCGGGAGTCCGAGCAGTACTTC
d_gene: NA; j_gene: TRBJ1-2; abundance: once; v_gene: TRBV5-1; CDR3aa: CASSPVTGTYGYTF; CDR3nt: TGCGCCAGCAGCCCCGTTACAGGAACTTATGGCTACACCTTC
d_gene: TRBD2; j_gene: TRBJ2-2; abundance: NA; v_gene: TRBV6-5; CDR3aa: CASSYSAGGPVGELFF; CDR3nt: TGTGCCAGCAGTTACTCCGCGGGAGGGCCGGTCGGGGAGCTGTTTTTT
d_gene: TRBD1; j_gene: TRBJ2-1; abundance: NA; v_gene: TRBV6-5; CDR3aa: CASSYGTAYNEQFF; CDR3nt: TGTGCCAGCAGTTACGGGACAGCGTACAATGAGCAGTTCTTC
d_gene: NA; j_gene: TRBJ1-1; abundance: NA; v_gene: TRBV29-1; CDR3aa: CSVEIRGTEAFF; CDR3nt: TGCAGCGTTGAAATTAGGGGGACTGAAGCTTTCTTT
d_gene: TRBD1; j_gene: TRBJ2-7; abundance: few; v_gene: TRBV4-2; CDR3aa: CASSQDGGRGSYEQYF; CDR3nt: TGTGCCAGCAGCCAAGATGGTGGCAGGGGGTCCTACGAGCAGTACTTC
d_gene: TRBD2; j_gene: TRBJ2-1; abundance: NA; v_gene: TRBV5-4; CDR3aa: CASSSLAGGQDNEQFF; CDR3nt: TGTGCCAGCAGCTCCTTAGCGGGAGGGCAGGACAATGAGCAGTTCTTC
d_gene: NA; j_gene: TRBJ2-1; abundance: NA; v_gene: TRBV11-2; CDR3aa: CASSHSRGTYNEQFF; CDR3nt: TGTGCCAGCAGCCACAGCCGCGGGACGTACAATGAGCAGTTCTTC
d_gene: TRBD1; j_gene: TRBJ2-1; abundance: NA; v_gene: TRBV11-2; CDR3aa: CASSFRTGGYNEQFF; CDR3nt: TGTGCCAGCAGCTTTAGGACAGGGGGCTACAATGAGCAGTTCTTC
d_gene: TRBD1; j_gene: TRBJ2-1; abundance: NA; v_gene: TRBV5-8; CDR3aa: CASSLSLWDRESVEQFF; CDR3nt: TGTGCCAGCAGCTTGTCGTTGTGGGACAGGGAATCTGTTGAGCAGTTCTTC
d_gene: TRBD2; j_gene: TRBJ2-3; abundance: NA; v_gene: TRBV29-1; CDR3aa: CSVEAGGRTDTQYF; CDR3nt: TGCAGCGTTGAAGCGGGAGGTCGCACAGATACGCAGTATTTT
d_gene: TRBD2; j_gene: TRBJ2-1; abundance: NA; v_gene: TRBV7-3; CDR3aa: CASSLSPQASGGEQFF; CDR3nt: TGTGCCAGCAGCTTAAGTCCACAGGCAAGCGGGGGTGAGCAGTTCTTC
d_gene: NA; j_gene: TRBJ2-2; abundance: NA; v_gene: TRBV13; CDR3aa: CASSLRGWNTGELFF; CDR3nt: TGTGCCAGCAGCCTCAGGGGTTGGAACACCGGGGAGCTGTTTTTT
d_gene: NA; j_gene: TRBJ2-5; abundance: NA; v_gene: TRBV19; CDR3aa: CASSTRGLAETQYF; CDR3nt: TGTGCCAGTAGTACCCGGGGACTTGCAGAGACCCAGTACTTC
d_gene: NA; j_gene: TRBJ2-3; abundance: NA; v_gene: TRBV6-5; CDR3aa: CASSYSGRTDTQYF; CDR3nt: TGTGCCAGCAGTTATAGCGGACGCACAGATACGCAGTATTTT
d_gene: TRBD1; j_gene: TRBJ2-2; abundance: NA; v_gene: TRBV19; CDR3aa: CASSIYRGHGDGELFF; CDR3nt: TGTGCCAGTAGTATTTATAGGGGGCATGGGGACGGGGAGCTGTTTTTT
d_gene: NA; j_gene: TRBJ2-1; abundance: once; v_gene: TRBV7-2; CDR3aa: CASSFQRYNEQFF; CDR3nt: TGTGCCAGCAGCTTCCAGCGTTACAATGAGCAGTTCTTC